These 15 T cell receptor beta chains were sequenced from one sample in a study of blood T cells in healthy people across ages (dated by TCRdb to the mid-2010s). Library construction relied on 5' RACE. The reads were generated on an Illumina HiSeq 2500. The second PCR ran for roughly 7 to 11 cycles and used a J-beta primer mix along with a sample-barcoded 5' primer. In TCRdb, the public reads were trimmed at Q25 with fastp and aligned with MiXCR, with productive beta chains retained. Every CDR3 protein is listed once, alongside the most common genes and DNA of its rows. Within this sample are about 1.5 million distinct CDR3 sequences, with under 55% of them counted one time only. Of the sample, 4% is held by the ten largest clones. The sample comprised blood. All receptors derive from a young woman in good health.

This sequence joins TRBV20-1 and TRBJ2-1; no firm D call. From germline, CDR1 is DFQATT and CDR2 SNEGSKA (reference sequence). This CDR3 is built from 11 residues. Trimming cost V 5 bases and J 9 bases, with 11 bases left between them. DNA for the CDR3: TGCAGTGCTCCGTACCTAGGTGAGCAGTTCTTC. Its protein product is CSAPYLGEQFF.

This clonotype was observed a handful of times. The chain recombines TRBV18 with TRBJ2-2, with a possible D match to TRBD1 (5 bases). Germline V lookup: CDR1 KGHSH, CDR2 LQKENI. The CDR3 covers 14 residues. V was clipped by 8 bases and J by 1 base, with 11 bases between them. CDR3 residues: CASKSTENTGELFF. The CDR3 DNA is TGTGCCAGCAAATCGACAGAGAACACCGGGGAGCTGTTTTTT.

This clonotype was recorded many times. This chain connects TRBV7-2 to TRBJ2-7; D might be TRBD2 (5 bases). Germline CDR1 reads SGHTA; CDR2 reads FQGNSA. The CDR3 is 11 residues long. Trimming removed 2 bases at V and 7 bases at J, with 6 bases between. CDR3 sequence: CASSLRGEQYF. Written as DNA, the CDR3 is TGTGCCAGCAGCTTAAGAGGGGAGCAGTACTTC.

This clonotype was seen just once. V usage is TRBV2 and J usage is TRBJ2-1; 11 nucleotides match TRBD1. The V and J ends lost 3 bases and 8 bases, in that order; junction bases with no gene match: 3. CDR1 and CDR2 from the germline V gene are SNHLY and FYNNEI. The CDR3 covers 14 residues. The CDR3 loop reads CASSDRTGGYEQFF. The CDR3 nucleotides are TGTGCCAGCAGTGATCGGACAGGGGGCTATGAGCAGTTCTTC. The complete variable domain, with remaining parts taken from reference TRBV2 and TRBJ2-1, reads EPEVTQTPSHQVTQMGQEVILRCVPISNHLYFYWYRQILGQKVEFLVSFYNNEISEKSEIFDDQFSVERPDGSNFTLKIRSTKLEDSAMYFCASSDRTGGYEQFFGPGTRLTVL.

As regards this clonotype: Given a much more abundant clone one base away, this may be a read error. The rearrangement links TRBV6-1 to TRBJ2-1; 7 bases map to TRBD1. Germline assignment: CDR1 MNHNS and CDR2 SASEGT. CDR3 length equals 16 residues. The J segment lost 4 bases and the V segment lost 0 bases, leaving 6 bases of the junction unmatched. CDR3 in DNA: TGTGCCAGCAGTGAAGCGAGCGAGGGGGCTTACAATGAGCAGTTCTTC. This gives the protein CASSEASEGAYNEQFF.

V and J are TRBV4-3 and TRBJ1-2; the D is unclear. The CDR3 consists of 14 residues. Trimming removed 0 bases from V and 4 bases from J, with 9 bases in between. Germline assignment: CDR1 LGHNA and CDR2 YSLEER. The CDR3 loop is CASSQDARTYGYTF. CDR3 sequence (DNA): TGCGCCAGCAGCCAAGATGCACGGACCTATGGCTACACCTTC.

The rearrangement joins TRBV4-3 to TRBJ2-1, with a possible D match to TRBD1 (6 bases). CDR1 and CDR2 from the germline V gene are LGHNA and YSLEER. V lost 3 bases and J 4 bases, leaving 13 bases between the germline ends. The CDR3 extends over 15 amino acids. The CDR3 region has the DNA TGCGCCAGCAGCCACGGCCGACAGGAGTACAATGAGCAGTTCTTC. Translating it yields CASSHGRQEYNEQFF.

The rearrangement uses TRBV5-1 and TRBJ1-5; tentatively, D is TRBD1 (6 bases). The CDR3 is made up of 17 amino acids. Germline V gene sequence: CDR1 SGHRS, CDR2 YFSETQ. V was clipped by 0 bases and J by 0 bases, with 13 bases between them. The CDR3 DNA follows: TGCGCCAGCAGCTTGGGAGCGGGACACTTTAGCAATCAGCCCCAGCATTTT. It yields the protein CASSLGAGHFSNQPQHF.

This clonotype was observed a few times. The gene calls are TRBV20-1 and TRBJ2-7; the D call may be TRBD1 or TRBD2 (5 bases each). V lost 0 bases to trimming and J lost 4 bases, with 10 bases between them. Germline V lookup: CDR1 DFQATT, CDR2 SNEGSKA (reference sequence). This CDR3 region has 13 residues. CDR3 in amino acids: CSARDPGGYEQYF. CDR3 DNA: TGCAGTGCTAGAGATCCTGGGGGTTACGAGCAGTACTTC.

CDR3 nucleotide sequence: TGCAGCGGTCGGCGGGCGTCCTACAATGAGCAGTTCTTC. This codes for CSGRRASYNEQFF. The chain carries TRBV29-1 and TRBJ2-1, with a possible D match to TRBD2 (5 bases). Germline CDR1 SQVTM, CDR2 ANQGSEA. This CDR3 spans 13 amino acids. V lost 7 bases and J lost 1, with 11 bases in between.

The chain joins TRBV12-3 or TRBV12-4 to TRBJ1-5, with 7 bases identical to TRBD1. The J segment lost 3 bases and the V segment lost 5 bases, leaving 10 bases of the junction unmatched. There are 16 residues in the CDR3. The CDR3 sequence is CASSHRQGEANQPQHF. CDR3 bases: TGTGCCAGCAGTCACAGACAGGGAGAGGCCAATCAGCCCCAGCATTTT.

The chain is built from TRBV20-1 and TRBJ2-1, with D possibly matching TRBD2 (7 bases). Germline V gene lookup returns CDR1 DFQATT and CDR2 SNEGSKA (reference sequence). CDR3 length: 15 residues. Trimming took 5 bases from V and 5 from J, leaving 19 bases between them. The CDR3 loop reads CSALESRGGHNEQFF. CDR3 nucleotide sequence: TGCAGTGCTCTGGAAAGTAGGGGGGGTCACAATGAGCAGTTCTTC.

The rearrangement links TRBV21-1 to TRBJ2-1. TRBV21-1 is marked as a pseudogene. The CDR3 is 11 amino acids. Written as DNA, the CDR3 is TGTGCCAGCAGCATGGGAAGTGAGCAGTTCTTC. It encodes CASSMGSEQFF.

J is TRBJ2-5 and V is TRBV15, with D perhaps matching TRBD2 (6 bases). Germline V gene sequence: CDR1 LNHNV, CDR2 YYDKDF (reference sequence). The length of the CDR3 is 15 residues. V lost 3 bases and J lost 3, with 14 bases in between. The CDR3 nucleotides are TGTGCCACCAGCAGTATGGGGGGTAGGGAAGAGACCCAGTACTTC. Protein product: CATSSMGGREETQYF.

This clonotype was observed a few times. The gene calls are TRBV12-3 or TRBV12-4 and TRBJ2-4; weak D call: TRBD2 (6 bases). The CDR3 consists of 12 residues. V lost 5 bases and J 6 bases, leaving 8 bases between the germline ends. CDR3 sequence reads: CASSPTRNIQYF. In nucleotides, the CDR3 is TGTGCCAGCAGTCCGACTAGAAACATTCAGTACTTC.